This T cell receptor (beta chain) was sequenced in a study of shared clonotypes between healthy human individuals. The donors, all of them Caucasian adults, lived in Nashville, Tennessee. The data were produced by immunoSEQ multiplex PCR, yet TCRdb's version contains in-frame clones alone and is incomplete. The sample holds hundreds of thousands of clones, almost 97% seen once. CDR3 length: 14 residues. Germline CDR1 reads WSHSY; CDR2 reads SAAADI. V lost 8 bases to trimming and J lost 0 bases, with 13 bases between them. This receptor was taken from a woman in her twenties or thirties in good health. The chain combines TRBV10-2 with TRBJ1-1; tentatively, D is TRBD1 (5 bases). Sequencing was done on a sample of naive CD4+ T cells sorted from blood. The subset denotes: CD45RA+ positively selected. CDR3 bases: TGCGCCAGCCGGGACGGACGTATGAACACTGAAGCTTTCTTT. It encodes CASRDGRMNTEAFF.